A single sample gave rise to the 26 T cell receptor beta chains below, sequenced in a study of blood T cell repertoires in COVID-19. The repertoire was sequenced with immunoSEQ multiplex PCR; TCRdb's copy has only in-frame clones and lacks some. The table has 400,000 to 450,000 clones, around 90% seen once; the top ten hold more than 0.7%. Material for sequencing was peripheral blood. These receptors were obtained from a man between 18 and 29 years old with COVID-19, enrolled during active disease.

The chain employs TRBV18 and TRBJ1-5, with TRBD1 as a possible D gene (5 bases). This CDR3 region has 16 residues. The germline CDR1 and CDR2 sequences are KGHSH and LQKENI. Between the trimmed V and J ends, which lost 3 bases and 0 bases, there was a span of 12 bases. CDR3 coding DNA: TGTGCCAGCTCACCTTCAGGGCTAAATAGCAATCAGCCCCAGCATTTT. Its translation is CASSPSGLNSNQPQHF.

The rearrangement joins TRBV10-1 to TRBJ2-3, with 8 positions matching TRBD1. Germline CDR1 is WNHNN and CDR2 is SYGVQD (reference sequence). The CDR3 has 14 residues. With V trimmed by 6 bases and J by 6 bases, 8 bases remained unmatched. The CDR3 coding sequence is TGCGCCAGCAGCCGGGACAGGAGAGGGGATACGCAGTATTTT. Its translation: CASSRDRRGDTQYF.

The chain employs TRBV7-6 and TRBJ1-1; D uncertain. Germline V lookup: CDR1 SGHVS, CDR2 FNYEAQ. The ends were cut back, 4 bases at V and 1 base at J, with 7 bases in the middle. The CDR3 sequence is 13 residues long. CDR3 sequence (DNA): TGTGCCAGCAGCTCCGACTCGAACACTGAAGCTTTCTTT. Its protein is CASSSDSNTEAFF.

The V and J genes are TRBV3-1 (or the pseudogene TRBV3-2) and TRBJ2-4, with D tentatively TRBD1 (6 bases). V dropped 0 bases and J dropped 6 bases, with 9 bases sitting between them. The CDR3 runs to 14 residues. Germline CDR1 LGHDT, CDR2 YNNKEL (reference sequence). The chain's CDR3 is CASSQDRGVNIQYF. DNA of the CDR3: TGTGCCAGCAGCCAAGACAGGGGTGTAAACATTCAGTACTTC.

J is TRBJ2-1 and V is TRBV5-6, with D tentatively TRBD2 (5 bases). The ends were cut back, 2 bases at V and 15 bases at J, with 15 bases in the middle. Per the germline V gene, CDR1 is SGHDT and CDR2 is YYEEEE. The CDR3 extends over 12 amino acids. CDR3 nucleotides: TGTGCCAGCAGCTTCGTGGCGGGTGGTTTGTTCTTC. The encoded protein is CASSFVAGGLFF. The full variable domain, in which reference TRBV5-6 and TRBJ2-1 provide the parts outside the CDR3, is DAGVTQSPTHLIKTRGQQVTLRCSPKSGHDTVSWYQQALGQGPQFIFQYYEEEERQRGNFPDRFSGHQFPNYSSELNVNALLLGDSALYLCASSFVAGGLFFGPGTRLTVL.

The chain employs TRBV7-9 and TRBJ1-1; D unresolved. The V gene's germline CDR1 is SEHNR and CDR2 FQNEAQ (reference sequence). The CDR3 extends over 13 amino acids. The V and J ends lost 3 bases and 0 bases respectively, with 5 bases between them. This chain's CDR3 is CASSFQMNTEAFF. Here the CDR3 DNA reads TGTGCCAGCAGCTTCCAGATGAACACTGAAGCTTTCTTT.

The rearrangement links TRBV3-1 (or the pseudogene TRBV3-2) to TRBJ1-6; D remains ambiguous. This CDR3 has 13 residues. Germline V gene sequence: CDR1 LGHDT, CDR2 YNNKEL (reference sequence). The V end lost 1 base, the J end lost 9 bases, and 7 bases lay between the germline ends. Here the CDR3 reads CASSQVSGSPLHF. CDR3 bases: TGTGCCAGCAGCCAAGTGTCGGGTTCACCCCTCCACTTT.

The CDR3 loop is CASSLVIGVKHLMNTEAFF. The CDR3 DNA reads TGTGCCAGCAGCTTAGTGATAGGGGTTAAACATCTTATGAACACTGAAGCTTTCTTT. The chain links TRBV13 to TRBJ1-1; a possible D gene is TRBD1 (5 bases). The germline gives CDR1 PRHDT, CDR2 FYEKMQ (reference sequence). The CDR3 totals 19 residues. Trimming shortened V by 1 base and J by 0 bases, and 21 bases separated the two germline ends.

The CDR3: CASSSRDTGSYNEQFF. Here the CDR3 DNA reads TGTGCCAGCAGCTCCCGGGACACAGGATCCTACAATGAGCAGTTCTTC. The J gene is TRBJ2-1, the V gene TRBV13; tentative D call: TRBD1 (6 bases). The CDR3 extends over 16 amino acids. CDR1 PRHDT and CDR2 FYEKMQ come from the germline V gene (reference sequence). Trimming left V 4 bases short and J 1 base short, with 14 bases between.

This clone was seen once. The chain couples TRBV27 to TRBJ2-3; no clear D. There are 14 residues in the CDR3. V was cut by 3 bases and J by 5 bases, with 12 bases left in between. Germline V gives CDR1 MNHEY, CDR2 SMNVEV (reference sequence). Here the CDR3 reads CASSLRQTLDTQYF. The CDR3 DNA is TGTGCCAGCAGTTTGAGGCAGACCTTAGATACGCAGTATTTT.

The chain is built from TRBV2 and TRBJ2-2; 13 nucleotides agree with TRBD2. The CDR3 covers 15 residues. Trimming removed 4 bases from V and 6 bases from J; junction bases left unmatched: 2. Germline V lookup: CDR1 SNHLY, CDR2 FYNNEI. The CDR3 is CASSGTSGSAGELFF. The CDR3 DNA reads TGTGCCAGCAGTGGGACTAGCGGGAGTGCCGGGGAGCTGTTTTTT.

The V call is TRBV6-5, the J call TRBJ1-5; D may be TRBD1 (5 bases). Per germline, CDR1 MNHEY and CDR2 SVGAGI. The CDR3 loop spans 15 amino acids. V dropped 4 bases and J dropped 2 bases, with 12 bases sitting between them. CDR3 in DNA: TGTGCCAGCAGTTTAGGAGGGGATGGCAATCAGCCCCAGCATTTT. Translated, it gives CASSLGGDGNQPQHF.

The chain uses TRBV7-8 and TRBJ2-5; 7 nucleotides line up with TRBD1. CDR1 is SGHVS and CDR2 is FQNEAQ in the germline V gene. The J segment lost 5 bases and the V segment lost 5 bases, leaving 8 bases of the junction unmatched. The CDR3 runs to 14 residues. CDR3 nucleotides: TGTGCCAGCAGCGTAAACAGGGGCGGGGAGACCCAGTACTTC. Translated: CASSVNRGGETQYF.

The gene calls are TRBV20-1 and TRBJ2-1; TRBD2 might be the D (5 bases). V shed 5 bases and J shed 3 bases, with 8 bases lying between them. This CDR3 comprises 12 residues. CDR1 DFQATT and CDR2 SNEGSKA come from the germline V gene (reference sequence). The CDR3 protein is CSARDYYNEQFF. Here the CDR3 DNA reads TGCAGTGCTCGTGACTACTACAATGAGCAGTTCTTC.

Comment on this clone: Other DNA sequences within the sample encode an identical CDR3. The CDR3 protein is CASSELRGQETQYF. Here the CDR3 DNA reads TGTGCCAGCAGTGAACTTCGGGGCCAAGAGACCCAGTACTTC. This chain joins TRBV2 and TRBJ2-5, with D perhaps matching TRBD2 (5 bases). The CDR3 totals 14 residues. The germline V gene encodes CDR1 SNHLY and CDR2 FYNNEI. V lost 2 bases and J 1 base, leaving 8 bases between the germline ends.

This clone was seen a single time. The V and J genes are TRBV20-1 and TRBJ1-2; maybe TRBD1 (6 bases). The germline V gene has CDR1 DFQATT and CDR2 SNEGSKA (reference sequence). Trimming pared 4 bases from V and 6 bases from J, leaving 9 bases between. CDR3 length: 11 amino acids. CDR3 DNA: TGCAGTGCTATAGACAGGAATGGCTACACCTTC. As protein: CSAIDRNGYTF.

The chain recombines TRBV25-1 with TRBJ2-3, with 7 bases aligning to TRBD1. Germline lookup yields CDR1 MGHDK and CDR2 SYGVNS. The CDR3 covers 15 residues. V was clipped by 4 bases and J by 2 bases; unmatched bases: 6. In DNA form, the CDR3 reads TGTGCCAGCAGTGCAGGGGGTAAAGCCACAGATACGCAGTATTTT. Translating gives CASSAGGKATDTQYF.

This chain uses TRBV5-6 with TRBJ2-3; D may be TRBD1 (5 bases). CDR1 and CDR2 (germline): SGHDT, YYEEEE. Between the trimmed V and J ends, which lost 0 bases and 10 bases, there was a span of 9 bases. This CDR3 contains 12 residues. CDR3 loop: CASSLARVAQYF. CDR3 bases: TGTGCCAGCAGCTTGGCCAGGGTGGCGCAGTATTTT.

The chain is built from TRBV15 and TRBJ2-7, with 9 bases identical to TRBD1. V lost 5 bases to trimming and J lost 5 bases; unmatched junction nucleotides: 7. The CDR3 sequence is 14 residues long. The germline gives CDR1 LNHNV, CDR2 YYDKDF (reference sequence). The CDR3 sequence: CATSHRDRVNEQYF. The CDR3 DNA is TGTGCCACCAGCCACCGGGACAGGGTCAACGAGCAGTACTTC.

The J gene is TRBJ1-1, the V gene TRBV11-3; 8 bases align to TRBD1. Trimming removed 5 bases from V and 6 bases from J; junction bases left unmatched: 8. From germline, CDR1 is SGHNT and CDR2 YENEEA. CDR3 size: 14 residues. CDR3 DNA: TGTGCCAGCAGCGCGGGCCAGGGGGCCGCTGAAGCTTTCTTT. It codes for CASSAGQGAAEAFF.

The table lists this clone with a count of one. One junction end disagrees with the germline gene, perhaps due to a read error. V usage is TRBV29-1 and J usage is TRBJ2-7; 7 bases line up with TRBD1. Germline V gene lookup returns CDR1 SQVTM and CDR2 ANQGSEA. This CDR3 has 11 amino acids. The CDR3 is CSVEMGGTASF. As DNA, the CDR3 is TGCAGCGTTGAGATGGGTGGGACAGCCTCCTTC.

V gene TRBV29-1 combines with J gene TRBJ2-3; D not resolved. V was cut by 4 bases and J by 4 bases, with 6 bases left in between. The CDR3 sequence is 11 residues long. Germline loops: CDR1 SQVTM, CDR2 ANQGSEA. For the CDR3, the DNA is TGCAGCGTTGCCGGAGCAGATACGCAGTATTTT. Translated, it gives CSVAGADTQYF.

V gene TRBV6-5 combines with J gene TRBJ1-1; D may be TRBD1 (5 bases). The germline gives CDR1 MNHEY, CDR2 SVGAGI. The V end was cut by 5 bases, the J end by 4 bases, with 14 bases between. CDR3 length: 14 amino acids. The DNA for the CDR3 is TGTGCCAGCAGTCCCGGGGGGTCTCTCACTGAAGCTTTCTTT. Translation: CASSPGGSLTEAFF.

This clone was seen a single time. CDR3 amino acids: CASSYGGRPSGNTIYF. CDR3 DNA: TGTGCCAGCAGTTACGGGGGCAGGCCCTCTGGAAACACCATATATTTT. The V and J genes are TRBV6-2 or TRBV6-3 and TRBJ1-3, with a weak D call TRBD1 (6 bases). Trimming removed 2 bases from V and 0 bases from J, with 11 bases in between. Germline values: CDR1 MNHEY, CDR2 SVGEGT. The CDR3 length is 16 residues.

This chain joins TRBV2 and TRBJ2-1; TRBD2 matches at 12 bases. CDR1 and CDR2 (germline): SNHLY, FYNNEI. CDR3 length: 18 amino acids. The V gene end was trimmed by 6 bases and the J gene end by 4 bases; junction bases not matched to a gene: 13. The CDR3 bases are TGTGCCAGCAGACTGACTAGCGGGGGTGTCGCCCGGTACAATGAGCAGTTCTTC. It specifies CASRLTSGGVARYNEQFF. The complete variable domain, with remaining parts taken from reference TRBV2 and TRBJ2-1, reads EPEVTQTPSHQVTQMGQEVILRCVPISNHLYFYWYRQILGQKVEFLVSFYNNEISEKSEIFDDQFSVERPDGSNFTLKIRSTKLEDSAMYFCASRLTSGGVARYNEQFFGPGTRLTVL.

The CDR3 loop is CARGSSGRAPGELFF. CDR3 nucleotide sequence: TGTGCCAGAGGGTCTAGCGGGAGGGCCCCCGGGGAGCTGTTTTTT. This chain joins TRBV5-3 and TRBJ2-2, with 12 bases lining up with TRBD2. TRBV5-3 is flagged as an ORF with uncertain function. The CDR3 runs 15 residues. The ends lost 7 bases at V and 6 bases at J; junction bases unmatched: 7.